This paragraph reports one T cell receptor beta chain. The sample originates from a study of control samples from healthy donors and cancer patients. This table comes from immunoSEQ multiplex PCR, and its TCRdb copy is limited to in-frame clones, with some not included. The sample consists of approximately 52,000 clones, roughly 95% of them appearing once. This CDR3 region has 13 residues. The V end was cut by 2 bases, the J end by 3 bases, with 7 bases between. Germline values: CDR1 MNHEY, CDR2 SVGAGI. This TCR came from a woman between 18 and 29 years old in good health. The chain is built from TRBV6-5 and TRBJ2-5; TRBD2 might be the D (5 bases). The specimen sequenced was blood. The CDR3 DNA is TGTGCCAGCAGTTACGACTATGAAGAGACCCAGTACTTC. This gives the protein CASSYDYEETQYF.